Listed here are 12 T cell receptor beta chains from one sample, sequenced in a study of Ad26.COV2.S vaccination and SARS-CoV-2 variants. Some clones are missing from TCRdb's copy, which holds only in-frame ones; the method was immunoSEQ multiplex PCR. This sample has 150,000 to 200,000 clones, with approximately 90% found just once. The material was peripheral blood, obtained after recovery from COVID-19. The origin of the receptors is a human donor who had recovered from COVID-19.

V is TRBV10-3 and J is TRBJ2-2, with D possibly matching TRBD1 (6 bases). The CDR3 sequence is 14 residues long. Between the trimmed V and J ends, which lost 4 bases and 6 bases, there was a span of 12 bases. Per germline, CDR1 ENHRY and CDR2 SYGVKD. Here the CDR3 reads CAISAGAKAGELFF. The CDR3 coding sequence is TGTGCCATCAGTGCAGGGGCGAAGGCCGGGGAGCTGTTTTTT.

V is TRBV2 and J is TRBJ1-2, with 7 bases matching TRBD1. The V gene's germline CDR1 is SNHLY and CDR2 FYNNEI. The length of the CDR3 is 14 residues. The junction had 11 bases not matched to a gene; V was cut back by 6 bases and J by 7 bases. The CDR3 spells CASRSTGENSGYTF. CDR3 bases: TGTGCCAGCAGGAGCACAGGGGAAAACAGTGGCTACACCTTC.

This clone was counted once. The V call is TRBV5-8, the J call TRBJ1-1; the D is unclear. Germline V gene data show CDR1 as SGHTS and CDR2 as YDEGEE. V gave up 0 bases and J gave up 0 bases, with 6 bases separating them. The CDR3 is 14 residues long. The CDR3 is CASSLGLLNTEAFF. CDR3 sequence (DNA): TGTGCCAGCAGCTTGGGACTGTTGAACACTGAAGCTTTCTTT. Full variable domain (missing parts from reference TRBV5-8 and TRBJ1-1): EAGVTQSPTHLIKTRGQQATLRCSPISGHTSVYWYQQALGLGLQFLLWYDEGEERNRGNFPPRFSGRQFPNYSSELNVNALELEDSALYLCASSLGLLNTEAFFGQGTRLTVV.

The chain combines TRBV2 with TRBJ2-5; 8 positions match TRBD2. The length of the CDR3 is 14 residues. Germline V gene sequence: CDR1 SNHLY, CDR2 FYNNEI. V was clipped by 4 bases and J by 4 bases; unmatched bases: 5. This CDR3 reads CASSGREGGETQYF. In DNA, the CDR3 is TGTGCCAGCAGTGGTCGGGAGGGGGGAGAGACCCAGTACTTC.

This chain joins TRBV10-2 and TRBJ1-5; 7 bases are shared with TRBD1. This CDR3 is 13 amino acids long. Trimming took 9 bases from V and 6 from J; bases not matched to a gene: 8. The V gene's germline CDR1 is WSHSY and CDR2 SAAADI. CDR3 in DNA: TGCGCCAGTACAGGGGCCGGTGGTCAGCCCCAGCATTTT. Translation gives CASTGAGGQPQHF.

This chain joins TRBV2 and TRBJ1-6; D is uncertain. V lost 9 bases and J 0 bases, leaving 6 bases between the germline ends. The germline CDR1 and CDR2 sequences are SNHLY and FYNNEI. The CDR3 length is 13 residues. As DNA, the CDR3 is TGTGCCAGTCTTTACTCCTATAATTCACCCCTCCACTTT. This gives the protein CASLYSYNSPLHF.

V usage is TRBV13 and J usage is TRBJ2-1; D may be TRBD1 or TRBD2 (5 bases each). The CDR3 is 13 amino acids. Germline CDR1 reads PRHDT; CDR2 reads FYEKMQ (reference sequence). Trimming pared 4 bases from V and 12 bases from J, leaving 16 bases between. Here the CDR3 DNA reads TGTGCCAGCAGCTCCTTCCGGGGAAGGGGGCAGTTCTTC. Its translation is CASSSFRGRGQFF.

The chain uses TRBV27 and TRBJ2-5; no clear D gene. Trimming left V 2 bases short and J 5 bases short, with 9 bases between. CDR3 size: 13 residues. In germline, CDR1 is MNHEY, CDR2 SMNVEV (reference sequence). The CDR3 DNA sequence: TGTGCCAGCAGTTTAATCCCAAGGGAGACCCAGTACTTC. Residues: CASSLIPRETQYF.

The V call is TRBV27, the J call TRBJ2-3; D remains unclear. This CDR3 comprises 15 residues. Germline lookup yields CDR1 MNHEY and CDR2 SMNVEV (reference sequence). V gave up 3 bases and J gave up 6 bases, with 16 bases separating them. In DNA form, the CDR3 reads TGTGCCAGCAGTTTGGCGGACGCGGTAGTGGATACGCAGTATTTT. Translated: CASSLADAVVDTQYF.

The rearrangement links TRBV25-1 to TRBJ2-5; 9 bases fit TRBD1. The CDR3 has 18 residues. V was pared by 4 bases and J by 7 bases, with 19 bases of the junction left unmatched. CDR1 is MGHDK, CDR2 SYGVNS, per germline. The CDR3, as DNA: TGTGCCAGCAGTGGCGCTAGTGGGACAGGGTTTGCTTCTGGGACCCAGTACTTC. This translates into CASSGASGTGFASGTQYF.

The genes are TRBV10-3 and TRBJ2-7; TRBD2 aligns across 7 bases. V shed 10 bases and J 5 bases; nucleotides not matched to a gene: 8. Germline-derived CDR1 and CDR2 are ENHRY and SYGVKD. This CDR3 spans 12 amino acids. The CDR3, as DNA: TGTGCCACCTTTGGGGGGGTTCACGAGCAGTACTTC. Translated: CATFGGVHEQYF.

The CDR3, as DNA: TGTGCCAGCAGCTTAGTGCTCGGGCAGGGAAACACCATATATTTT. It translates to CASSLVLGQGNTIYF. This sequence joins TRBV7-9 and TRBJ1-3; D remains unclear. The length of the CDR3 is 15 residues. Trimming removed 1 base from V and 4 bases from J, with 11 bases in between. Germline V gene lookup returns CDR1 SEHNR and CDR2 FQNEAQ (reference sequence).